The T cell receptor (beta chain) under discussion was sequenced for a study of vaccination and CD4 T cells after COVID-19. This clonotype was seen only a few times. Its antigen is undetermined. A junction end diverges from the germline sequence, so it may reflect a read error. Treatment described: approximately 11-day PBMC culture with coronavirus spike peptide pools or control peptides (ViraFEST assay). Germline CDR1 SSHAT, CDR2 FNYEAQ (reference sequence). CDR3 length: 17 amino acids. The Oncomine TCR Beta short-read assay was applied to DNA of cultured CD4+ T cells. MiXCR, applied by TCRdb to the PCR reads, yields one record per CDR3 protein. The sample consists of about 3,500 distinct CDR3 sequences, around 32% of them appearing once.

This TCR derives from a human donor who had recovered from COVID-19. V usage is TRBV7-7 and J usage is TRBJ2-7; D uncertain. The sample comprised CD4+ T cells from blood, cultured in vitro. This chain's CDR3 is CASSFPTLASVPCEQYF. The CDR3 DNA sequence: TGTGCTAGCAGCTTCCCAACATTAGCCTCTGTACCGTGCGAGCAGTACTTC.